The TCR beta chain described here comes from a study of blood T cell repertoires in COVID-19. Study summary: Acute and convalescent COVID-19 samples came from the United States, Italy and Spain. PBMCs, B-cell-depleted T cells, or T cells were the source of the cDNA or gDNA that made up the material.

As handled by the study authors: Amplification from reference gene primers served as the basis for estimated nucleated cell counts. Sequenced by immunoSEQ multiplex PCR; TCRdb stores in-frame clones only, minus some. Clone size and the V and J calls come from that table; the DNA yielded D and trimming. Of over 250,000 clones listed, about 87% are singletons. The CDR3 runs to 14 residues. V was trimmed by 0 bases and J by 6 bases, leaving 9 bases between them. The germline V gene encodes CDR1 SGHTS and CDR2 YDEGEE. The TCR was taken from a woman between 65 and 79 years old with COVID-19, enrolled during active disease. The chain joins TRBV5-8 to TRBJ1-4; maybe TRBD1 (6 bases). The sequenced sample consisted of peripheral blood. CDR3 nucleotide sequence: TGTGCCAGCAGCTTGGAGGGGGTATATGAAAAACTGTTTTTT. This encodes CASSLEGVYEKLFF.